The 5 T cell receptor beta chains below come from one sample, sequenced in a study of cytomegalovirus exposure and HLA in healthy donors. Primers included in the PCR were 60 Vbeta and 13 Jbeta primers. TCRdb's table, derived via immunoSEQ multiplex PCR, lists solely in-frame clones and lacks some. The table lists 170,000 or so clones, 77% of them singletons. Sequencing was carried out using PBMCs. These TCRs come from a woman aged 55-69 years in good health and CMV-seropositive.

The CDR3, as DNA: TGTGCCAGCAGTTACTCCGGCCAGGGAAACTATGGCTACACCTTC. It encodes CASSYSGQGNYGYTF. The V and J genes are TRBV6-5 and TRBJ1-2, with D possibly being TRBD1 (5 bases). The CDR3 sequence is 15 residues long. The V end lost 0 bases, the J end lost 2 bases, and 10 bases lay between the germline ends. From germline, CDR1 is MNHEY and CDR2 SVGAGI.

The rearrangement joins TRBV4-3 to TRBJ2-7, with 7 nucleotides matching TRBD2. The CDR3 is made up of 14 amino acids. CDR1 and CDR2 (germline): LGHNA, YSLEER. After removal of 1 base from V and 2 bases from J, the junction contained 2 bases not matched to a gene. Here the CDR3 reads CASSQVAGAYEQYF. In DNA form, the CDR3 reads TGCGCCAGCAGCCAAGTGGCGGGGGCCTACGAGCAGTACTTC.

The chain carries TRBV7-9 and TRBJ1-3; D is possibly TRBD1 (6 bases). V lost 5 bases and J 4 bases, leaving 18 bases between the germline ends. CDR3 size: 16 residues. CDR1 and CDR2 (germline): SEHNR, FQNEAQ (reference sequence). The CDR3 here is CASSSRDIKQGNTIYF. DNA of the CDR3: TGTGCCAGCAGCAGCCGGGACATTAAACAAGGAAACACCATATATTTT. Supplemented by reference TRBV7-9 and TRBJ1-3, the full variable domain reads DTGVSQNPRHKITKRGQNVTFRCDPISEHNRLYWYRQTLGQGPEFLTYFQNEAQLEKSRLLSDRFSAERPKGSFSTLEIQRTEQGDSAMYLCASSSRDIKQGNTIYFGEGSWLTVV.

This chain connects TRBV11-2 to TRBJ2-3, with TRBD1 matching 10 bases. V shed 10 bases and J 3 bases; nucleotides not matched to a gene: 13. Germline assignment: CDR1 SGHAT and CDR2 FQNNGV. The CDR3 runs to 16 residues. The CDR3 sequence is CAIKTKRQGATDTQYF. The CDR3 nucleotides read TGTGCCATCAAAACCAAACGACAGGGGGCAACAGATACGCAGTATTTT.

The chain joins TRBV7-3 to TRBJ1-2; D perhaps matches TRBD1 (6 bases). The CDR3 is 12 residues long. V gave up 4 bases and J gave up 6 bases, with 9 bases separating them. CDR1 is SGHTA, CDR2 FQGTGA, per germline. The CDR3 DNA reads TGTGCCAGCAGCTCAGGGGCCCATGGCTACACCTTC. Encoded protein: CASSSGAHGYTF. Filled out from reference TRBV7-3 and TRBJ1-2, the complete variable domain reads GAGVSQTPSNKVTEKGKYVELRCDPISGHTALYWYRQSLGQGPEFLIYFQGTGAADDSGLPNDRFFAVRPEGSVSTLKIQRTERGDSAVYLCASSSGAHGYTFGSGTRLTVV.